This TCR beta chain is drawn from a study of blood T cells in healthy people across ages. Primed by a sample-barcoded 5' primer and a J-beta primer mix, a second PCR proceeded for 7 to 11 cycles. TCRdb itself ran the 5' RACE reads through MiXCR, one entry per CDR3 protein. Of more than 900,000 distinct CDR3 sequences listed, approximately 32% were seen once; the top ten hold approximately 10%. Per the germline V gene, CDR1 is ENHRY and CDR2 is SYGVKD. With 9 bases removed from V and 0 bases from J, the gap between germline ends came to 9 bases. The CDR3 has 12 amino acids. This clonotype was seen repeatedly, ten times or more. A further study also used this sample, focusing on T cells of mothers and their children. According to that study: M1S, a second-PCR primer, added sample barcodes and 2-4 random nucleotides. About 2.8 million TCR beta reads per child versus over 9.5 million per mother. Mother-child pairs who were related displayed a slightly higher overlap than unrelated pairs, a difference that was non-significant. The authors found no persistent microchimeric T cell clones.

V and J are TRBV10-3 and TRBJ2-7; a possible D gene is TRBD1 (6 bases). The origin of this receptor is a woman aged 40 to 50 in good health. Sequencing input: blood. Here the CDR3 reads CAIRDISYEQYF. In nucleotides, the CDR3 is TGTGCCATTAGGGACATCTCCTACGAGCAGTACTTC.